Reported below is one TCR beta chain. Here immunoSEQ multiplex PCR was the method, and the copy in TCRdb shows in-frame clones only, minus some. The data contain about 100,000 clones, around 90% of them singletons. This sample was included in a study of T cell responses to AZD1222 COVID-19 vaccine. This CDR3 comprises 17 residues. CDR1 SGDLS and CDR2 YYNGEE come from the germline V gene. The V and J ends lost 0 bases and 1 base, in that order; junction bases with no gene match: 4. The TCR was taken from an adult in good health. The genes are TRBV9 and TRBJ2-5; 12 bases are a match to TRBD2. Specimen: peripheral blood, collected on day 0 of AZD1222 vaccination. The CDR3 coding sequence is TGTGCCAGCAGCGTAGCCCCGACTAGCGGGAGCCAAGAGACCCAGTACTTC. Its protein product is CASSVAPTSGSQETQYF.